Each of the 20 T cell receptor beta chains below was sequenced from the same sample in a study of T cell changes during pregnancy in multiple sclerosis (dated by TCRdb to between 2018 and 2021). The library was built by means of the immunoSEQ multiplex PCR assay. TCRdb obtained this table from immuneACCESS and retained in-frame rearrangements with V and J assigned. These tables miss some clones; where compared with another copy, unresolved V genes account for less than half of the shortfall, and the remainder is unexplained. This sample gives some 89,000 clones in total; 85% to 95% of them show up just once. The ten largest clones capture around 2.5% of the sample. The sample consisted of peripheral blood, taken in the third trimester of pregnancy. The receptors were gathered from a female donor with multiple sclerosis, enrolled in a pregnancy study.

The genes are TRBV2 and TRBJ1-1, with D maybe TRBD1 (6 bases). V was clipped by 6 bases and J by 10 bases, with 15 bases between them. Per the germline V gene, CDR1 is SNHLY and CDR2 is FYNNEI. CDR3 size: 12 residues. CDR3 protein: CASSTRQVTAFF. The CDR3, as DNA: TGTGCCAGCAGCACACGACAGGTCACAGCTTTCTTT. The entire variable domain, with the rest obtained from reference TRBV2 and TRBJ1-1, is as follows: EPEVTQTPSHQVTQMGQEVILRCVPISNHLYFYWYRQILGQKVEFLVSFYNNEISEKSEIFDDQFSVERPDGSNFTLKIRSTKLEDSAMYFCASSTRQVTAFFGQGTRLTVV.

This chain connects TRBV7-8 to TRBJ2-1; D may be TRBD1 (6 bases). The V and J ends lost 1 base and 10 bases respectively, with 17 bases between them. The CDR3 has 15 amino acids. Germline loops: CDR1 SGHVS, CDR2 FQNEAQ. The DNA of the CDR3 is TGTGCCAGCAGCTTAGGAGTGACAGGCCTTATGGAGCAGTTCTTC. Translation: CASSLGVTGLMEQFF.

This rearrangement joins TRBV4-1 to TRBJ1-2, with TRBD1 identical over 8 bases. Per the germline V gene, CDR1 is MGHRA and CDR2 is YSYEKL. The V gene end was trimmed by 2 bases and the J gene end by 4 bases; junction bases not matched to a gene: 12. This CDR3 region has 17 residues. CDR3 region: CASSQPGQGAPGYGYTF. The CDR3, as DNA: TGCGCCAGCAGCCAACCGGGGCAGGGGGCGCCGGGCTATGGCTACACCTTC.

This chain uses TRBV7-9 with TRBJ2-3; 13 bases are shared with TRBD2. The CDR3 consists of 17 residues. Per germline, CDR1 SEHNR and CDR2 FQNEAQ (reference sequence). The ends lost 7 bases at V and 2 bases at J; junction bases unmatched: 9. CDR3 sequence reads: CASTKGLAGASTDTQYF. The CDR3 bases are TGTGCCAGCACCAAAGGACTAGCGGGGGCGTCCACAGATACGCAGTATTTT.

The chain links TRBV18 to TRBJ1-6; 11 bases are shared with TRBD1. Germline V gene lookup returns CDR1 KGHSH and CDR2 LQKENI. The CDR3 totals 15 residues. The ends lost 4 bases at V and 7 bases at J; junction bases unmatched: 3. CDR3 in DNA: TGTGCCAGCTCACAAGGGACAGGGGGGAATTCACCCCTCCACTTT. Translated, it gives CASSQGTGGNSPLHF.

CDR3 region: CASSFGEAQETQYF. The CDR3 DNA reads as TGTGCCAGTAGTTTCGGGGAAGCCCAAGAGACCCAGTACTTC. The chain couples TRBV19 to TRBJ2-5; D possibly corresponds to TRBD2 (5 bases). This CDR3 region has 14 residues. The germline CDR1 and CDR2 sequences are LNHDA and SQIVND (reference sequence). V lost 5 bases and J 1 base, leaving 11 bases between the germline ends.

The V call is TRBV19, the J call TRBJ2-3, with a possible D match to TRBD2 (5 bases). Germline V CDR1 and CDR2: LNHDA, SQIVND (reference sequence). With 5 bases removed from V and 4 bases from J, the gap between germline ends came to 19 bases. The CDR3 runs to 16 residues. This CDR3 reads CASSPLNMGGSDTQYF. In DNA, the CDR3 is TGTGCCAGTAGTCCTCTCAACATGGGCGGGTCAGATACGCAGTATTTT.

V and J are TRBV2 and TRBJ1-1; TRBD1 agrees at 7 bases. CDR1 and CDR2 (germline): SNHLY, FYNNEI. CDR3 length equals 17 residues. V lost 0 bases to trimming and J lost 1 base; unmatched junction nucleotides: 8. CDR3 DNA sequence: TGTGCCAGCAGTGAAGCTAGGGGGCCGGTAGGGAACACTGAAGCTTTCTTT. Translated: CASSEARGPVGNTEAFF.

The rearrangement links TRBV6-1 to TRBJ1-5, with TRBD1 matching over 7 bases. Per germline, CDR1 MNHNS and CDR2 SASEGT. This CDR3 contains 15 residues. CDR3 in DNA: TGTGCTGCGAGGGGGAACAGGGGAATTAATCAGCCCCAGCATTTT. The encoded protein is CAARGNRGINQPQHF.

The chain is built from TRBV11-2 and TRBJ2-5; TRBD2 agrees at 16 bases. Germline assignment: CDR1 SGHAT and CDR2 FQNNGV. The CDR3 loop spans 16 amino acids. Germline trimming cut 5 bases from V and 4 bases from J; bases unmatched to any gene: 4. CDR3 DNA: TGTGCCAGCAGCCAAGGGACTAGCGGGGGGGGAGAGACCCAGTACTTC. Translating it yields CASSQGTSGGGETQYF.

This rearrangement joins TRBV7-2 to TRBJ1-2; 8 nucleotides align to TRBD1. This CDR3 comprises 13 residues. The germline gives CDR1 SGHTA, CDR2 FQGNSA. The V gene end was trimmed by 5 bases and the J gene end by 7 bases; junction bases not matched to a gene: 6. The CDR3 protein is CASSPQGASGYTF. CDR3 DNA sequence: TGTGCCAGCAGCCCCCAGGGGGCGAGTGGCTACACCTTC.

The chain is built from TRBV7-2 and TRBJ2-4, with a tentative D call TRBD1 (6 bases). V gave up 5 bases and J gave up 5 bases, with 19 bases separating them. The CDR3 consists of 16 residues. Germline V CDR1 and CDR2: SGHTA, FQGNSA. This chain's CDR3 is CASSTQGGANQNIQYF. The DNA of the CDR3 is TGTGCCAGCAGCACACAGGGTGGTGCGAACCAAAACATTCAGTACTTC.

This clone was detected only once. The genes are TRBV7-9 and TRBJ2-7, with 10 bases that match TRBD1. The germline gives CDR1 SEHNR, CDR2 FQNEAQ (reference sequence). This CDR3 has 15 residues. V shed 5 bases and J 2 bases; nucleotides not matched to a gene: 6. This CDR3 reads CASSPTGGLAYEQYF. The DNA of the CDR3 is TGTGCCAGCAGCCCGACAGGGGGCCTTGCCTACGAGCAGTACTTC.

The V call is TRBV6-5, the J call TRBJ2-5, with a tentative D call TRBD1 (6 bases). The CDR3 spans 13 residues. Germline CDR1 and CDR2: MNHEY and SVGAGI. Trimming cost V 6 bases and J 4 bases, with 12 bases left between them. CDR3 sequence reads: CASSAGVRETQYF. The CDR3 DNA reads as TGTGCCAGCAGCGCAGGGGTGAGAGAGACCCAGTACTTC.

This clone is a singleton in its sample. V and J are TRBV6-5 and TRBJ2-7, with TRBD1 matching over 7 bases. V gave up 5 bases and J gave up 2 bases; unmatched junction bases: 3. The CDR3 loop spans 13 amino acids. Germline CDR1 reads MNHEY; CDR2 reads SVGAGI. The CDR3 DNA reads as TGTGCCAGCAGTCCCAGGGGGACCTACGAGCAGTACTTC. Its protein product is CASSPRGTYEQYF.

CDR3 DNA sequence: TGTGCCAGCAGCCAAGGATTCAGTGGGGCGTACGAGCAGTACTTC. It codes for CASSQGFSGAYEQYF. The V and J genes are TRBV14 and TRBJ2-7; possibly TRBD1 for D (5 bases). This CDR3 region has 15 residues. V shed 1 base and J shed 4 bases, with 14 bases lying between them. The germline V gene has CDR1 SGHDN and CDR2 FVKESK.

The CDR3 reads CASSRVSPGDTGGTEAFF. CDR3 nucleotides: TGTGCCAGCAGCCGAGTTAGTCCAGGGGACACCGGGGGGACTGAAGCTTTCTTT. The genes are TRBV7-9 and TRBJ1-1; possibly TRBD1 for D (6 bases). This CDR3 comprises 18 residues. Trimming pared 5 bases from V and 5 bases from J, leaving 27 bases between. Germline V gene sequence: CDR1 SEHNR, CDR2 FQNEAQ (reference sequence).

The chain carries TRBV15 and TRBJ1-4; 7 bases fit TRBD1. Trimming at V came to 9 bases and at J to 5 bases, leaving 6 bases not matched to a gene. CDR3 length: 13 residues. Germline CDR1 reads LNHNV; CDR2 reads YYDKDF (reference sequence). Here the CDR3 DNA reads TGTGCCACTCCCGGGACAGACAATGAAAAACTGTTTTTT. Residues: CATPGTDNEKLFF.

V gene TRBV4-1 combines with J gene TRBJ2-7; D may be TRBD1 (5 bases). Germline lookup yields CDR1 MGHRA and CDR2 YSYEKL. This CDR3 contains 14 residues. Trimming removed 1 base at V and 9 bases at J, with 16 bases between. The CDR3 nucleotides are TGCGCCAGCAGCCAAGCCCAGGGAAGCACAAGGCAGTACTTC. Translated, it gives CASSQAQGSTRQYF.

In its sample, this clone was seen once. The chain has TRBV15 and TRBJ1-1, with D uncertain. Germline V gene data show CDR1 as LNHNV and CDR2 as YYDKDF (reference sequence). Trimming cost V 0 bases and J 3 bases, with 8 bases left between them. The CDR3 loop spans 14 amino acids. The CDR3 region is CATSRDSRDTEAFF. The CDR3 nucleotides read TGTGCCACCAGCAGAGACAGTCGGGACACTGAAGCTTTCTTT.